This T cell receptor (beta chain) was sequenced during a study of regulatory T cells in long-lasting Graves disease. CDR3 size: 12 residues. Per germline, CDR1 ENHRY and CDR2 SYGVKD. The germline V and J ends were trimmed by 10 bases and 4 bases, with 11 bases remaining between them. As to this clonotype: Its matching antigen is unknown.

The time point was: persistent/refractory GD, antithyroid drugs over 5 years with positive TRAb. Researchers made the TCR library from RNA that was extracted from PBMCs. General study findings and limits: Sharing of public clonotypes was greater in persistent patients (about 3,000) than in new patients (roughly 880). TRBV28, TRBJ1-2 and TRBJ2-5 were segments that persistent disease favored.

CDR3 regions were amplified by Arm-PCR using iRepertoire HTBI primers to build TCR beta libraries. Authors' methods: Identification yielded about 66 TRBV and some 15 TRBJ segments across samples. In TCRdb, the multiplex PCR reads were re-called with MiXCR into one record per CDR3 protein. TCRdb's processing, not the authors', yielded these V and J calls. The sample yields approximately 690,000 distinct CDR3 sequences, approximately 31% seen once. The sample in question was peripheral blood mononuclear cells (PBMCs), obtained when the disease was refractory, from a patient treated with antithyroid drugs. This clonotype was sampled from a female donor with Graves disease. J is TRBJ1-5 and V is TRBV10-3; D gene ambiguous. CDR3 amino acids: CATTDGNQPQHF. In DNA, the CDR3 is TGTGCCACCACGGACGGTAATCAGCCCCAGCATTTT.